These 18 T cell receptor beta chains share one sample of origin, sequenced in a study of PD-1 blockade in classical Hodgkin lymphoma (dated by TCRdb to about 2020). The sample's time point label is to be understood as: cycle 2 day 1 (C2D1) of nivolumab. Every trial patient had relapsed following autologous stem cell transplantation, and prior brentuximab vedotin exposure was what differed among cohorts A, B and C. Receptor libraries were prepared by the immunoSEQ multiplex PCR assay. TCRdb re-hosts the immuneACCESS table, in-frame sequences only. Its copies lack some clones; in the studies checked, an unresolved V gene accounts for under half of them, and the cause for the rest is not known. This sample gives 70,000 or so clones in total; 71% of them show up just once. Clones ranked in the top ten supply over 7.5% of the sample. The source material was peripheral blood mononuclear cells (PBMCs), sampled before the second cycle of nivolumab. The receptors originated from a human donor with classical Hodgkin lymphoma.

This clone has a single count. The chain employs TRBV7-8 and TRBJ1-5; D is perhaps TRBD1 (5 bases). The germline gives CDR1 SGHVS, CDR2 FQNEAQ. This CDR3 spans 12 amino acids. CDR3: CSTREGPQPQHF. The CDR3 nucleotides are TGTTCCACTCGGGAGGGGCCCCAGCCCCAGCATTTT.

The V call is TRBV25-1, the J call TRBJ2-5; 9 positions match TRBD2. CDR3 length: 17 residues. Germline V gene sequence: CDR1 MGHDK, CDR2 SYGVNS. V trimming: 2 bases; J trimming: 5 bases; junction bases outside the gene matches: 12. CDR3 residues: CASSEGAGGHAGETQYF. CDR3 bases: TGTGCCAGCAGTGAAGGGGCGGGAGGGCACGCTGGGGAGACCCAGTACTTC.

The chain links TRBV28 to TRBJ1-1; D unclear. V shed 6 bases and J shed 1 base, with 6 bases lying between them. CDR3 length: 12 amino acids. CDR1 is MDHEN, CDR2 SYDVKM, per germline. The CDR3 is CASRDQNTEAFF. DNA of the CDR3: TGTGCCAGCAGGGACCAGAACACTGAAGCTTTCTTT.

V usage is TRBV7-9 and J usage is TRBJ2-2, with a tentative D call TRBD2 (6 bases). CDR3 size: 12 residues. V dropped 6 bases and J dropped 5 bases, with 7 bases sitting between them. Per germline, CDR1 SEHNR and CDR2 FQNEAQ (reference sequence). CDR3 nucleotide sequence: TGTGCCAGCAGGGGGGGTACCGGGGAGCTGTTTTTT. This sequence encodes CASRGGTGELFF.

The V gene is TRBV10-2, the J gene TRBJ2-7; D is possibly TRBD2 (8 bases). This CDR3 region has 14 residues. Germline V gene lookup returns CDR1 WSHSY and CDR2 SAAADI. Trimming pared 6 bases from V and 0 bases from J, leaving 12 bases between. The CDR3 spells CASSGGDSSYEQYF. CDR3 in DNA: TGCGCCAGCAGCGGGGGGGACAGCTCCTACGAGCAGTACTTC.

The count of this clone is one. The genes are TRBV6-1 and TRBJ2-7; TRBD1 aligns across 12 bases. V shed 10 bases and J 6 bases; nucleotides not matched to a gene: 7. Germline CDR1 MNHNS, CDR2 SASEGT. The length of the CDR3 is 13 residues. CDR3 loop: CATLGQGAIEQYF. The CDR3 DNA reads as TGTGCCACCTTGGGACAGGGGGCAATCGAGCAGTACTTC.

This clone was counted a few times. The J gene is TRBJ2-1, the V gene TRBV9, with 9 bases aligning to TRBD1. The trim removed 3 bases at V and 6 bases at J, leaving 7 bases unmatched. Germline V gene sequence: CDR1 SGDLS, CDR2 YYNGEE. This CDR3 contains 15 residues. The chain's CDR3 is CASSAWDRVTNEQFF. DNA of the CDR3: TGTGCCAGCAGCGCCTGGGACAGGGTCACCAATGAGCAGTTCTTC.

This clone was observed once. The rearrangement uses TRBV30 and TRBJ1-1, with D perhaps matching TRBD1 (5 bases). Germline V CDR1 and CDR2: GTSNPN, SVGIG (reference sequence). The CDR3 totals 14 residues. Between the trimmed V and J ends, which lost 3 bases and 1 base, there was a span of 12 bases. This CDR3 reads CAWRTGHWNTEAFF. The CDR3 nucleotides are TGTGCCTGGAGAACCGGACATTGGAACACTGAAGCTTTCTTT.

As regards this clone: One end of the junction does not line up with germline, which may come from a read error. The gene calls are TRBV5-1 and TRBJ2-7, with 8 positions matching TRBD2. CDR1 is SGHRS and CDR2 is YFSETQ in the germline V gene. The CDR3 runs 15 residues. This CDR3 is CASSPPGGVSGEQYF. The CDR3 coding sequence is TGTGCCAGCAGCCCCCCGGGGGGGGTCTCAGGCGAGCAGTACTTC.

This sequence joins TRBV21-1 and TRBJ2-7; the D call in the table, TRBD1, was not verified against the DNA. TRBV21-1 is classified as a pseudogene. The CDR3 is 14 residues long. The DNA for the CDR3 is TGTGCCAGCAGCAAAGGACCAGGGCCCAGCGAGCAGTACTTC. It specifies CASSKGPGPSEQYF.

Turning to this clone: Because the CDR3 is missing its conserved closing phenylalanine or tryptophan, this is likely a read error. The DNA is left out, because the CDR3 cannot be placed on it with certainty; the CDR3 is given as TCRdb lists it. This chain uses TRBV2 with TRBJ2-7; the DNA was not used to check the table's D call, TRBD1. Germline V gene lookup returns CDR1 SNHLY and CDR2 FYNNEI. The CDR3 adds up to 10 amino acids, both ends counted. CDR3 sequence reads: CASSIQVLRA.

This clone turned up a few times. This chain uses TRBV27 with TRBJ1-6; tentatively, D is TRBD1 (5 bases). CDR3 length equals 17 residues. CDR1 MNHEY and CDR2 SMNVEV come from the germline V gene (reference sequence). Trimming cost V 2 bases and J 6 bases, with 17 bases left between them. DNA of the CDR3: TGTGCCAGCAGTTTACTGGGGACTGTTAGGGGTAATTCACCCCTCCACTTT. It is translated as CASSLLGTVRGNSPLHF.

The chain is built from TRBV7-8 and TRBJ2-7, with D hard to call. Germline assignment: CDR1 SGHVS and CDR2 FQNEAQ. The germline V and J ends were trimmed by 5 bases and 3 bases, with 8 bases remaining between them. The CDR3 loop spans 12 amino acids. The CDR3 is CASSLLDYEQYF. In nucleotides, the CDR3 is TGTGCCAGCAGCCTGCTGGACTACGAGCAGTACTTC. The variable domain in full, completed from reference TRBV7-8 and TRBJ2-7, reads GAGVSQSPRYKVAKRGQDVALRCDPISGHVSLFWYQQALGQGPEFLTYFQNEAQLDKSGLPSDRFFAERPEGSVSTLKIQRTQQEDSAVYLCASSLLDYEQYFGPGTRLTVT.

The chain recombines TRBV2 with TRBJ2-3; D uncertain. Trimming took 2 bases from V and 2 from J, leaving 5 bases between them. Germline V gene sequence: CDR1 SNHLY, CDR2 FYNNEI. The CDR3 runs to 13 residues. The CDR3 loop is CASSEFATDTQYF. The CDR3 DNA sequence: TGTGCCAGCAGTGAATTTGCCACAGATACGCAGTATTTT.

The rearrangement joins TRBV2 to TRBJ1-1; TRBD1 might be the D (5 bases). Germline V CDR1 and CDR2: SNHLY, FYNNEI. V was pared by 5 bases and J by 5 bases, with 15 bases between. CDR3 length: 14 amino acids. The CDR3 region is CASSSKRGGTEAFF. The CDR3 DNA reads TGTGCCAGCAGTAGCAAGAGGGGTGGAACTGAAGCTTTCTTT.

The chain couples TRBV15 to TRBJ1-1; a possible D gene is TRBD1 (6 bases). The CDR3 extends over 13 amino acids. The V gene's germline CDR1 is LNHNV and CDR2 YYDKDF (reference sequence). V lost 3 bases and J 4 bases, leaving 9 bases between the germline ends. The CDR3 DNA reads TGTGCCACCAGCAGGGTGGACAGCACTGAAGCTTTCTTT. This codes for CATSRVDSTEAFF.

This sequence joins TRBV27 and TRBJ1-6; D uncertain. The CDR3 sequence is 16 residues long. Germline assignment: CDR1 MNHEY and CDR2 SMNVEV (reference sequence). V lost 3 bases and J lost 0, with 9 bases in between. The CDR3 loop reads CASSFSASSYNSPLHF. CDR3 bases: TGTGCCAGCAGTTTTTCGGCCAGCTCCTATAATTCACCCCTCCACTTT.

The gene calls are TRBV5-1 and TRBJ2-5; a possible D gene is TRBD2 (5 bases). Germline V lookup: CDR1 SGHRS, CDR2 YFSETQ. Trimming left V 4 bases short and J 7 bases short, with 23 bases between. The CDR3 extends over 16 amino acids. CDR3 amino acids: CASSALGLPEEGTQYF. The CDR3 nucleotides read TGCGCCAGCAGCGCACTCGGACTCCCCGAGGAAGGGACCCAGTACTTC.